Listed here are 18 T cell receptor beta chains from one sample, sequenced in a study of blood T cell repertoires in COVID-19. Clones were read by immunoSEQ multiplex PCR, and TCRdb kept only the in-frame ones, dropping some. The repertoire holds 120,000 to 150,000 clones, with around 85% as singletons. The sequencing sample was made of peripheral blood. The receptors come from a woman between 55 and 75 years old with COVID-19, enrolled during active disease.

The CDR3 DNA sequence: TGTGCCAGCTCACCCCCCGGGGATGAAAAACTGTTTTTT. Translated: CASSPPGDEKLFF. The genes are TRBV18 and TRBJ1-4; D gene ambiguous. The CDR3 extends over 13 amino acids. V was cut by 3 bases and J by 6 bases, with 8 bases left in between. CDR1 is KGHSH and CDR2 is LQKENI in the germline V gene.

This clone was seen more than once but under ten times. V is TRBV7-7 and J is TRBJ2-5; D is unclear. The CDR3 totals 13 residues. V was shortened by 3 bases and J by 2 bases, with 7 bases between the two germline ends. Germline CDR1 reads SSHAT; CDR2 reads FNYEAQ (reference sequence). CDR3 in DNA: TGTGCCAGCAGCTTCTGGGCACAAGAGACCCAGTACTTC. It specifies CASSFWAQETQYF.

The chain is built from TRBV5-1 and TRBJ2-3; TRBD2 is a possible D gene (6 bases). Germline CDR1 reads SGHRS; CDR2 reads YFSETQ. V dropped 1 base and J dropped 3 bases, with 18 bases sitting between them. This CDR3 is built from 17 residues. The CDR3 is CASSLRGFAAGTDTQYF. DNA of the CDR3: TGCGCCAGCAGCTTGCGGGGTTTCGCCGCGGGGACAGATACGCAGTATTTT.

This clone came up once. The rearrangement links TRBV11-3 to TRBJ1-6, with D uncertain. Per the germline V gene, CDR1 is SGHNT and CDR2 is YENEEA. The V end lost 3 bases, the J end lost 0 bases, and 12 bases lay between the germline ends. The CDR3 spans 17 residues. DNA for the CDR3: TGTGCCAGCAGCTTGATACAGCCGAGCTCCTATAATTCACCCCTCCACTTT. This translates into CASSLIQPSSYNSPLHF. The full variable domain, in which reference TRBV11-3 and TRBJ1-6 provide the parts outside the CDR3, is EAGVVQSPRYKIIEKKQPVAFWCNPISGHNTLYWYLQNLGQGPELLIRYENEEAVDDSQLPKDRFSAERLKGVDSTLKIQPAELGDSAVYLCASSLIQPSSYNSPLHFGNGTRLTVT.

This clone showed up just once. The chain links TRBV13 to TRBJ1-1; 7 nucleotides align to TRBD1. Germline values: CDR1 PRHDT, CDR2 FYEKMQ (reference sequence). The trim removed 4 bases at V and 3 bases at J, leaving 8 bases unmatched. This CDR3 spans 15 amino acids. The CDR3 DNA reads as TGTGCCAGCAGCTCCAGAACAACAGGGGACACTGAAGCTTTCTTT. Translating it yields CASSSRTTGDTEAFF.

The genes are TRBV19 and TRBJ2-5; 7 nucleotides agree with TRBD1. Trimming removed 6 bases from V and 4 bases from J; junction bases left unmatched: 8. The germline CDR1 and CDR2 sequences are LNHDA and SQIVND (reference sequence). CDR3 length: 14 residues. The CDR3 here is CASRPRQGGETQYF. DNA for the CDR3: TGTGCCAGTAGGCCCCGACAGGGTGGAGAGACCCAGTACTTC.

This clone has a single count. The chain recombines TRBV9 with TRBJ2-7; 9 nucleotides agree with TRBD2. J lost 5 bases, V lost 3 bases, and 12 bases had no gene match. The CDR3 is 16 residues long. Germline CDR1 SGDLS, CDR2 YYNGEE. DNA for the CDR3: TGTGCCAGCAGCGGCCTAGGGGCGGGGGGGACTCACGAGCAGTACTTC. It translates to CASSGLGAGGTHEQYF.

The rearrangement uses TRBV5-6 and TRBJ1-4, with D perhaps TRBD1 (5 bases). Trimming took off 1 base at V and 5 bases at J, with 12 bases between the two ends. The CDR3 covers 15 residues. Germline assignment: CDR1 SGHDT and CDR2 YYEEEE. For the CDR3, the DNA is TGTGCCAGCAGCTTGCTGGGGGGATCGAATGAAAAACTGTTTTTT. Amino acids: CASSLLGGSNEKLFF.

The chain uses TRBV24-1 and TRBJ2-1; 9 bases match TRBD1. Germline CDR1 is KGHDR and CDR2 is SFDVKD. The junction had 6 bases not matched to a gene; V was cut back by 4 bases and J by 0 bases. The CDR3 has 17 amino acids. For the CDR3, the DNA is TGTGCCACCAGTGACCAAGGACAGGGGAGCTCCTACAATGAGCAGTTCTTC. Its translation is CATSDQGQGSSYNEQFF.

V and J are TRBV7-2 and TRBJ1-6; no reliable D call. Germline values: CDR1 SGHTA, CDR2 FQGNSA. The CDR3 is 14 residues long. V was cut by 4 bases and J by 6 bases, with 10 bases left in between. The CDR3 bases are TGTGCCAGCAGCTCGGGATCCGGTAATTCACCCCTCCACTTT. Translating it yields CASSSGSGNSPLHF.

V usage is TRBV3-1 (or the pseudogene TRBV3-2) and J usage is TRBJ2-7; the match to TRBD1 covers 8 bases. V trimming: 5 bases; J trimming: 1 base; junction bases outside the gene matches: 13. This CDR3 is built from 17 residues. Per the germline V gene, CDR1 is LGHDT and CDR2 is YNNKEL (reference sequence). CDR3 DNA: TGTGCCAGCAGCTTGGACAGGGCGCAATTTAGGTCCTACGAGCAGTACTTC. This codes for CASSLDRAQFRSYEQYF.

V is TRBV2 and J is TRBJ2-3, with D tentatively TRBD2 (5 bases). The V gene lost 7 bases and the J gene lost 2 bases, with 19 bases spanning the gap. Germline CDR1 is SNHLY and CDR2 is FYNNEI. This CDR3 is built from 16 residues. The CDR3 loop reads CASIRPISASTDTQYF. The CDR3 bases are TGTGCCAGCATACGTCCTATTAGCGCATCCACAGATACGCAGTATTTT.

Turning to this clone: At one boundary the junction diverges from the germline segment, which might be a read error. The chain joins TRBV15 to TRBJ2-1, with 9 nucleotides matching TRBD2. CDR3 length: 16 residues. CDR1 is LNHNV and CDR2 is YYDKDF in the germline V gene (reference sequence). The CDR3 sequence: CATSRERAGGNNEQFF. The CDR3 region has the DNA TGCGCCACCAGCAGAGAGCGGGCGGGGGGGAACAATGAGCAGTTCTTC.

V usage is TRBV3-1 (or the pseudogene TRBV3-2) and J usage is TRBJ1-1; D is perhaps TRBD1 (6 bases). Trimming removed 5 bases at V and 4 bases at J, with 20 bases between. Germline values: CDR1 LGHDT, CDR2 YNNKEL (reference sequence). The length of the CDR3 is 16 residues. CDR3 residues: CASSMYRAERVTEAFF. The DNA of the CDR3 is TGTGCCAGCAGCATGTACAGGGCCGAGAGAGTCACTGAAGCTTTCTTT.

The genes are TRBV11-2 and TRBJ1-3; D is possibly TRBD1 (6 bases). Germline V lookup: CDR1 SGHAT, CDR2 FQNNGV. The CDR3 consists of 16 residues. Trimming pared 4 bases from V and 0 bases from J, leaving 13 bases between. CDR3 residues: CASSSRGGGSGNTIYF. The CDR3 bases are TGTGCCAGCAGCTCTCGGGGAGGGGGCTCTGGAAACACCATATATTTT.

The CDR3 reads CASSLKGAANEKLFF. CDR3 nucleotides: TGTGCCAGCAGCTTAAAGGGGGCGGCTAATGAAAAACTGTTTTTT. The rearrangement uses TRBV7-2 and TRBJ1-4; 7 bases line up with TRBD1. From germline, CDR1 is SGHTA and CDR2 FQGNSA. CDR3 length equals 15 residues. V gave up 2 bases and J gave up 3 bases; unmatched junction bases: 3.

The chain joins TRBV7-2 to TRBJ1-1; D unclear. Trimming shortened V by 5 bases and J by 0 bases, and 7 bases separated the two germline ends. The CDR3 has 13 amino acids. CDR1 is SGHTA and CDR2 is FQGNSA in the germline V gene. DNA of the CDR3: TGTGCCAGCAGCCTTACTATGAACACTGAAGCTTTCTTT. It translates to CASSLTMNTEAFF.

The J gene is TRBJ1-3, the V gene TRBV7-2; D remains unclear. Germline lookup yields CDR1 SGHTA and CDR2 FQGNSA. Trimming left V 1 base short and J 0 bases short, with 7 bases between. This CDR3 comprises 15 residues. The CDR3 loop reads CASSLDRYSGNTIYF. The CDR3 DNA sequence: TGTGCCAGCAGCTTAGACCGGTACTCTGGAAACACCATATATTTT.